Listed here are 17 T cell receptor beta chains from one sample, sequenced in a study of breast tumors, draining lymph nodes, adjacent tissues. TCRdb reprocessed the multiplex PCR reads via MiXCR and lists one record per CDR3 protein. Among about 230,000 distinct CDR3 sequences listed, around 32% were seen once. Samples came from axillary lymph nodes draining the breast cancer. Sequenced material: axillary lymph node tissue. These receptors were obtained from a female donor with breast cancer. Some clones in this sample may be carry-over from other donors' samples.

The chain joins TRBV20-1 to TRBJ1-3; unclear D gene. This CDR3 is 17 amino acids long. CDR1 and CDR2 from the germline V gene are DFQATT and SNEGSKA (reference sequence). Between the trimmed V and J ends, which lost 1 base and 2 bases, there was a span of 18 bases. In DNA form, the CDR3 reads TGCAGTGCTAGAGGGATGCGCGAGGAACCCCCTGGAAACACCATATATTTT. Its translation: CSARGMREEPPGNTIYF.

On this clonotype itself: The final CDR3 position lacks the conserved phenylalanine or tryptophan, pointing to a likely read error. The gene calls are TRBV9 and TRBJ1-2; D is uncertain. The V and J ends lost 3 bases and 0 bases respectively, with 9 bases between them. The V gene's germline CDR1 is SGDLS and CDR2 YYNGEE. CDR3 length equals 14 residues. This CDR3 is CASSESTANYGYTY. DNA of the CDR3: TGTGCCAGCAGCGAAAGTACCGCTAACTATGGCTACACCTAC.

This clonotype has at least ten counts. J is TRBJ2-7 and V is TRBV12-3 or TRBV12-4; D might be TRBD1 (6 bases). Between the trimmed V and J ends, which lost 5 bases and 3 bases, there was a span of 8 bases. The CDR3 is made up of 12 amino acids. The CDR3 is CASSTGNYEQYF. The CDR3 DNA is TGTGCCAGCAGTACAGGGAACTACGAGCAGTACTTC.

This clonotype appeared many times. This chain links TRBV7-9 with TRBJ2-5; 7 bases align to TRBD1. The junction had 7 bases not matched to a gene; V was cut back by 2 bases and J by 4 bases. CDR1 SEHNR and CDR2 FQNEAQ come from the germline V gene (reference sequence). The CDR3 is made up of 15 amino acids. This chain's CDR3 is CASSLPQGRIETQYF. The CDR3 bases are TGTGCCAGCAGCTTACCACAGGGGCGGATAGAGACCCAGTACTTC. Filled out from reference TRBV7-9 and TRBJ2-5, the complete variable domain reads DTGVSQNPRHKITKRGQNVTFRCDPISEHNRLYWYRQTLGQGPEFLTYFQNEAQLEKSRLLSDRFSAERPKGSFSTLEIQRTEQGDSAMYLCASSLPQGRIETQYFGPGTRLLVL.

The sample holds many counts of this clonotype. The CDR3 sequence is CASSMGQDNSPLHF. CDR3 bases: TGTGCCAGTAGTATGGGCCAGGACAATTCACCCCTCCACTTT. This chain uses TRBV19 with TRBJ1-6; D is undetermined. The V gene's germline CDR1 is LNHDA and CDR2 SQIVND (reference sequence). CDR3 length: 14 amino acids. Between the trimmed V and J ends, which lost 3 bases and 7 bases, there was a span of 10 bases.

This clonotype occurred a few times. The chain employs TRBV3-1 and TRBJ1-4; a weak D match, TRBD1 (6 bases). Germline CDR1 and CDR2: LGHDT and YNNKEL (reference sequence). With 3 bases removed from V and 5 bases from J, the gap between germline ends came to 10 bases. CDR3 length equals 14 residues. The CDR3 sequence: CASSHGTINEKLFF. Written as DNA, the CDR3 is TGTGCCAGCAGCCACGGGACAATAAATGAAAAACTGTTTTTT.

This chain uses TRBV12-3 or TRBV12-4 with TRBJ2-3; TRBD2 agrees at 15 bases. The junction had 14 bases not matched to a gene; V was cut back by 6 bases and J by 1 base. CDR3 length equals 20 residues. The CDR3 DNA is TGTGCCAGCAGCTCGAGGGGACTAGCGGGAGGTGTTGGCCGCACAGATACGCAGTATTTT. This sequence encodes CASSSRGLAGGVGRTDTQYF.

This clonotype occurred a few times. Germline is not matched at one junction end, which may reflect a read error. The V and J genes are TRBV6-2 or TRBV6-3 and TRBJ1-6; D is uncertain. Per the germline V gene, CDR1 is MNHEY and CDR2 is SVGEGT. This CDR3 is built from 13 residues. CDR3 coding DNA: TGTGCCAGCAGTCACTCGCCCTCCTCACCCCTCCACTTT. Translation gives CASSHSPSSPLHF.

This clonotype was observed at least ten times. V and J are TRBV6-2 or TRBV6-3 and TRBJ2-3, with a weak D call TRBD2 (6 bases). The V end was cut by 10 bases, the J end by 2 bases, with 16 bases between. The CDR3 consists of 14 residues. Germline V lookup: CDR1 MNHEY, CDR2 SVGEGT. The CDR3 loop reads CATRGGQVTDTQYF. The CDR3 region has the DNA TGTGCCACCAGAGGAGGGCAGGTCACAGATACGCAGTATTTT.

Regarding this clonotype: This may stem from a read error, because a much larger clone lies one nucleotide away. Since no conserved phenylalanine or tryptophan closes the CDR3, a read error is the likely cause. The chain employs TRBV7-9 and TRBJ2-1; no firm D call. Germline assignment: CDR1 SEHNR and CDR2 FQNEAQ (reference sequence). CDR3 length: 14 amino acids. V was shortened by 3 bases and J by 0 bases, with 6 bases between the two germline ends. CDR3 protein: CASSLGSSYNEQFL. In DNA, the CDR3 is TGTGCCAGCAGCTTGGGAAGCTCCTACAATGAGCAGTTCCTC.

This clonotype was detected ten times or more. The rearrangement links TRBV20-1 to TRBJ1-2; 9 positions match TRBD1. This CDR3 is 13 amino acids long. The V gene end was trimmed by 2 bases and the J gene end by 8 bases; junction bases not matched to a gene: 6. Germline V gene data show CDR1 as DFQATT and CDR2 as SNEGSKA (reference sequence). DNA of the CDR3: TGCAGTGCTAGAAGGGACAGGGAGTCGGGCTACACCTTC. It codes for CSARRDRESGYTF.

This clonotype was detected ten times or more. V gene TRBV20-1 combines with J gene TRBJ2-3; D may be TRBD2 (6 bases). Trimming left V 5 bases short and J 2 bases short, with 23 bases between. CDR3 length equals 17 residues. Germline loops: CDR1 DFQATT, CDR2 SNEGSKA (reference sequence). The CDR3: CSAYPGGLARYTDTQYF. CDR3 nucleotides: TGCAGTGCTTACCCCGGTGGGCTAGCGCGGTACACAGATACGCAGTATTTT.

The chain joins TRBV7-8 to TRBJ2-1; TRBD2 matches 7 bases. V lost 5 bases to trimming and J lost 7 bases; unmatched junction nucleotides: 8. CDR1 SGHVS and CDR2 FQNEAQ come from the germline V gene. This CDR3 has 14 amino acids. CDR3 amino acids: CASSPTSSVNEQFF. The CDR3 bases are TGTGCCAGCAGCCCGACTAGCAGTGTTAATGAGCAGTTCTTC.

This clonotype was counted ten times or more. This rearrangement joins TRBV6-5 to TRBJ2-1, with TRBD2 matching 7 bases. The V and J ends lost 10 bases and 4 bases, in that order; junction bases with no gene match: 13. CDR1 and CDR2 from the germline V gene are MNHEY and SVGAGI. This CDR3 contains 15 residues. CDR3 coding DNA: TGTGCCACCCATAGAGGCGGGAGAGGTTACAATGAGCAGTTCTTC. As protein: CATHRGGRGYNEQFF.

This clonotype appeared a single time. This is likely a read error, given that the CDR3 carries no conserved phenylalanine or tryptophan at its end. The rearrangement uses TRBV27 and TRBJ1-2; unclear D gene. Germline V gene data show CDR1 as MNHEY and CDR2 as SMNVEV (reference sequence). Trimming cost V 4 bases and J 4 bases, with 10 bases left between them. The CDR3 length is 13 residues. The DNA of the CDR3 is TGTGCCAGCAGTTATTCCAGCCTCTATGGCTACACCTTG. Amino acid sequence: CASSYSSLYGYTL.

This chain uses TRBV29-1 with TRBJ2-2; 8 bases map to TRBD1. Trimming removed 0 bases from V and 7 bases from J; junction bases left unmatched: 7. Germline CDR1 is SQVTM and CDR2 is ANQGSEA. The CDR3 has 15 amino acids. CDR3 in amino acids: CSVEDQNRGNGELFF. Written as DNA, the CDR3 is TGCAGCGTTGAAGATCAGAACAGGGGGAACGGGGAGCTGTTTTTT.

V gene TRBV6-4 combines with J gene TRBJ1-5; D is perhaps TRBD1 (5 bases). Germline V gene lookup returns CDR1 MRHNA and CDR2 SNTAGT. This CDR3 spans 12 amino acids. V was shortened by 10 bases and J by 5 bases, with 12 bases between the two germline ends. The chain's CDR3 is CANRTRDQPQHF. CDR3 DNA sequence: TGTGCCAACCGGACACGGGATCAGCCCCAGCATTTT.